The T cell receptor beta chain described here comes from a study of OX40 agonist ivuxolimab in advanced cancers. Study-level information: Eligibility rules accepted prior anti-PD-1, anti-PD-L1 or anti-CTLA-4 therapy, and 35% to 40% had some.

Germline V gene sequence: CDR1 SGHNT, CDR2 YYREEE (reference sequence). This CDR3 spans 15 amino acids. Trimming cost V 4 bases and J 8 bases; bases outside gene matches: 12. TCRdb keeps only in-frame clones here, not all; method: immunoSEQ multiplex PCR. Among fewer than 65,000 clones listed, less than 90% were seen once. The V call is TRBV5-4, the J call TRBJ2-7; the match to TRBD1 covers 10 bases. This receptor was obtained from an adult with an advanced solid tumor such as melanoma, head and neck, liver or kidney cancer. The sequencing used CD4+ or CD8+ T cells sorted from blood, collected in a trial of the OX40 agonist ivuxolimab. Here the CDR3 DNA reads TGTGCCAGCAGCGGCCGACAGGGGGCCCCTCTGAAGCAGTACTTC. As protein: CASSGRQGAPLKQYF.